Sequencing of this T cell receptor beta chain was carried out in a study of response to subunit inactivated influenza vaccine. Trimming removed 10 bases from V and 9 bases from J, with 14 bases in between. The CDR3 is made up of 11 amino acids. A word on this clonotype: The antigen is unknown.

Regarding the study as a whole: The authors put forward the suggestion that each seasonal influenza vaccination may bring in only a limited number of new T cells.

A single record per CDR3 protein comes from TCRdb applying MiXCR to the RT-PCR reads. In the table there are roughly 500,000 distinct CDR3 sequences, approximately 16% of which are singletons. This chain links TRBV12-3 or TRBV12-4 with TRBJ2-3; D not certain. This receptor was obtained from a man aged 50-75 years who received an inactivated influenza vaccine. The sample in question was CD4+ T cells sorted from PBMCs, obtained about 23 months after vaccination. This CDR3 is CATTRADTQYF. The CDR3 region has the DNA TGTGCCACCACTCGGGCGGACACGCAGTATTTT.